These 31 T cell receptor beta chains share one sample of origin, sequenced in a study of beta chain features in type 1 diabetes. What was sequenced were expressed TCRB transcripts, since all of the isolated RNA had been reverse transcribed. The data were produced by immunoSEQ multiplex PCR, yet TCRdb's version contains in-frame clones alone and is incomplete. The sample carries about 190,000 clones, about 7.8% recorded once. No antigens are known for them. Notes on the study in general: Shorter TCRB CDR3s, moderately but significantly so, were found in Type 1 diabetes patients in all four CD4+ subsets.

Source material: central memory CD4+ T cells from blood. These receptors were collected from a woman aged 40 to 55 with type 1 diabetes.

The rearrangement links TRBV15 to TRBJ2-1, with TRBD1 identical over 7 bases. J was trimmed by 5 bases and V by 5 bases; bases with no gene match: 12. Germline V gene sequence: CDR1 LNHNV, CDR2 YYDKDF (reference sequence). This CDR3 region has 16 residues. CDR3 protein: CATSQLGTEVDNEQFF. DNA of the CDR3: TGTGCCACCAGCCAGCTGGGGACAGAGGTGGACAATGAGCAGTTCTTC.

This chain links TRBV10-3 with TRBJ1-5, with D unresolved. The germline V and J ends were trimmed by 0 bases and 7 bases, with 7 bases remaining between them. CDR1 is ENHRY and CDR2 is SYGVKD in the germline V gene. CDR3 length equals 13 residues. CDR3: CAISESSGQPQHF. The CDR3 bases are TGTGCCATCAGTGAGTCGAGCGGACAGCCCCAGCATTTT.

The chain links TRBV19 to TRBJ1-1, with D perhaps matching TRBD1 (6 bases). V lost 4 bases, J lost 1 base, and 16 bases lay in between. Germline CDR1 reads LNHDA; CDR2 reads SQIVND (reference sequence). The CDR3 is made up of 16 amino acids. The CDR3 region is CASSTGAAQGNTEAFF. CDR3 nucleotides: TGTGCCAGTAGTACAGGGGCCGCGCAGGGGAACACTGAAGCTTTCTTT.

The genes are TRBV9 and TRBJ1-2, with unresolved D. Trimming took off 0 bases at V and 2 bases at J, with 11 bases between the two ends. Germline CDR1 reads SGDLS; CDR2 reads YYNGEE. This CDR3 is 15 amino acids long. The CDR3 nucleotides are TGTGCCAGCAGCGTAGTCCCTTCCGGGAACTATGGCTACACCTTC. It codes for CASSVVPSGNYGYTF.

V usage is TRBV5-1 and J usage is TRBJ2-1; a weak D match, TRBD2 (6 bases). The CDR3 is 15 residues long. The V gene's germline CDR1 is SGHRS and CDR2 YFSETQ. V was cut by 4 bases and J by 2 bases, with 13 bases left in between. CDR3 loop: CASSLRGDAYNEQFF. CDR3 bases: TGCGCCAGCAGCCTACGCGGGGATGCCTACAATGAGCAGTTCTTC.

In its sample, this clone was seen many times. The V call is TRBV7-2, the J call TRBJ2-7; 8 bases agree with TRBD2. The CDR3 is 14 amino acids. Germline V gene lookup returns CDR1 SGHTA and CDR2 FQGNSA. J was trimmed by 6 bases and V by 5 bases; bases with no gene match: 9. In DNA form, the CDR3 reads TGTGCCAGCAGCATGACCGGGACTAGTATCGAGCAGTACTTC. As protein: CASSMTGTSIEQYF.

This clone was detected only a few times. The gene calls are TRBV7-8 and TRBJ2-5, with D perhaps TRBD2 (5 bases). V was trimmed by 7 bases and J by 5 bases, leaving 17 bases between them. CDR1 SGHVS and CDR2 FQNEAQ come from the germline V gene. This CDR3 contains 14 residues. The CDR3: CASTSVVGGETQYF. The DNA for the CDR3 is TGTGCCAGCACCTCCGTGGTGGGCGGGGAGACCCAGTACTTC.

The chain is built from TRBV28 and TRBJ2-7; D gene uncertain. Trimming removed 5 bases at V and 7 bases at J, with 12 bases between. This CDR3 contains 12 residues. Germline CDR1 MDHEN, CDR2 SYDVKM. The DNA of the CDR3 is TGTGCCAGCAGTCCTCCTCAGAGGGAGCAGTACTTC. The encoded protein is CASSPPQREQYF.

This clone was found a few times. The CDR3 is CASSTAGGYEQYF. CDR3 DNA: TGTGCCAGCTCAACAGCGGGGGGCTACGAGCAGTACTTC. This sequence joins TRBV18 and TRBJ2-7; 9 bases agree with TRBD2. Losses at the gene ends were 5 bases for V and 3 bases for J; bases not matched to a gene: 2. This CDR3 comprises 13 residues. CDR1 and CDR2 from the germline V gene are KGHSH and LQKENI.

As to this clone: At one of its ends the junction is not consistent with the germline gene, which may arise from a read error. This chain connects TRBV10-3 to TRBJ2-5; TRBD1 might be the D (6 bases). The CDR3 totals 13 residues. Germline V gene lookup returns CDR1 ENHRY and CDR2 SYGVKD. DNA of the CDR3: TGTGCCAGCAGTTGGAACAGGGAAGAGACCCAGTACTTC. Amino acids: CASSWNREETQYF.

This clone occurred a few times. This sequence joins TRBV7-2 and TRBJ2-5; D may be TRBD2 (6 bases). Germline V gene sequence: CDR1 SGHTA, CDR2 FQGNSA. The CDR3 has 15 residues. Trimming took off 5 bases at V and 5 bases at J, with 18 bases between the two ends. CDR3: CASSPGTLKWETQYF. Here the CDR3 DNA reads TGTGCCAGCAGCCCCGGGACTTTAAAATGGGAGACCCAGTACTTC.

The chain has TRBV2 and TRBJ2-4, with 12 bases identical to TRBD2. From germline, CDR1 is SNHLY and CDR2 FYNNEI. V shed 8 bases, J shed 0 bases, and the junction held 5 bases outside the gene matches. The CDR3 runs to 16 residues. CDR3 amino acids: CASETTSGRAKNIQYF. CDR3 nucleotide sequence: TGTGCCAGCGAAACGACTAGCGGGAGAGCCAAAAACATTCAGTACTTC.

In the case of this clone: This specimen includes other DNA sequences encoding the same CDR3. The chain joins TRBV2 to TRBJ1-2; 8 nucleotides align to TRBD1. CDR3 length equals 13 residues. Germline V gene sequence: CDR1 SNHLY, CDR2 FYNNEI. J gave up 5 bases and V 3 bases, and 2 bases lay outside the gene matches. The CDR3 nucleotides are TGTGCCAGCAGTGAGCGACAGGGGTATGGCTACACCTTC. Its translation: CASSERQGYGYTF.

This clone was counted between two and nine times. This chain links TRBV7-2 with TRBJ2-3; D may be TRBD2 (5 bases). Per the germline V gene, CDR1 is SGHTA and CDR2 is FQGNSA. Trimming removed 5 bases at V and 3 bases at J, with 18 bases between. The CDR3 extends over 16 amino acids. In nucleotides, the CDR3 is TGTGCCAGCAGCCCTCCGGGGTTAGCCAAAACAGATACGCAGTATTTT. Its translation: CASSPPGLAKTDTQYF.

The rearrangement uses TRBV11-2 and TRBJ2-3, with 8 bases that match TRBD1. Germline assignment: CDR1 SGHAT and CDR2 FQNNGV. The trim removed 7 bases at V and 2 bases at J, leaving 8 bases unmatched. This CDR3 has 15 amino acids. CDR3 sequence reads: CASNLGQGNTDTQYF. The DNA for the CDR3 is TGTGCCAGCAACCTCGGACAGGGCAACACAGATACGCAGTATTTT.

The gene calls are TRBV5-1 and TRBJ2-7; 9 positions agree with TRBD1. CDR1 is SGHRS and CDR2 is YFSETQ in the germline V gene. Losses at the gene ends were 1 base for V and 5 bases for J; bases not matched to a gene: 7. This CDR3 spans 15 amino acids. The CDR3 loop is CASSLNGQGFNEQYF. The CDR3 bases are TGCGCCAGCAGCTTGAACGGACAGGGGTTCAACGAGCAGTACTTC. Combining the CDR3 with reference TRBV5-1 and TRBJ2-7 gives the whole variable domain KAGVTQTPRYLIKTRGQQVTLSCSPISGHRSVSWYQQTPGQGLQFLFEYFSETQRNKGNFPGRFSGRQFSNSRSEMNVSTLELGDSALYLCASSLNGQGFNEQYFGPGTRLTVT.

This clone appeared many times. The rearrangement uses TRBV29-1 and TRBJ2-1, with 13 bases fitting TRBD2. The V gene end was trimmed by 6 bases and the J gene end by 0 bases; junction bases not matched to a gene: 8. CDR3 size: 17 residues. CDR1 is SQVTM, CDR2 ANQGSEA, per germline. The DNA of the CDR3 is TGCAGCGTGCAAGGGACTAGCGGGGAGAGCTCCTACAATGAGCAGTTCTTC. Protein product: CSVQGTSGESSYNEQFF.

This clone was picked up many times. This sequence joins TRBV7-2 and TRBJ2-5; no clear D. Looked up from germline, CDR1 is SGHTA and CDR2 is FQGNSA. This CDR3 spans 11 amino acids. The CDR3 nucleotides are TGTGCTAGCCTTTCGGAAGAGACCCAGTACTTC. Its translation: CASLSEETQYF.

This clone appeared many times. DNA for the CDR3: TGCGCCAGCAGCTTGGGCGGGACTAGTAATGAGCAGTTCTTC. It specifies CASSLGGTSNEQFF. The genes are TRBV5-1 and TRBJ2-1; 8 nucleotides align to TRBD2. CDR1 is SGHRS, CDR2 YFSETQ, per germline. Trimming cost V 0 bases and J 7 bases; bases outside gene matches: 3. This CDR3 is built from 14 residues.

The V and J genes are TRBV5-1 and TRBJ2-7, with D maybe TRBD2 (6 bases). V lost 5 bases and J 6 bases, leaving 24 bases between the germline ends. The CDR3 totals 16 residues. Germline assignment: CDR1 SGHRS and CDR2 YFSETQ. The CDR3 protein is CASSPTTSSPGGEQYF. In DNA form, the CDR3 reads TGCGCCAGCAGTCCGACGACTAGTTCCCCTGGTGGCGAGCAGTACTTC.

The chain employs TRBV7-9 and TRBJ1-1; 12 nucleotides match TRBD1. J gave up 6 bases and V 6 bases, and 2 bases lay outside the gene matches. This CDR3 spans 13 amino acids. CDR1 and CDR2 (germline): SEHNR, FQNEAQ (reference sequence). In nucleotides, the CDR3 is TGTGCCAGCAGGGGACAGGGGGCCGCTGAAGCTTTCTTT. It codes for CASRGQGAAEAFF.

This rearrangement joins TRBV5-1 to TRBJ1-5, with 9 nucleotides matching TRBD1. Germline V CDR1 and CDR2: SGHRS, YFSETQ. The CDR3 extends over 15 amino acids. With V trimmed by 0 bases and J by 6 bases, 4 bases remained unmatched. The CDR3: CASSLDRGQGQPQHF. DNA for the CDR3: TGCGCCAGCAGCTTGGACAGGGGGCAGGGTCAGCCCCAGCATTTT.

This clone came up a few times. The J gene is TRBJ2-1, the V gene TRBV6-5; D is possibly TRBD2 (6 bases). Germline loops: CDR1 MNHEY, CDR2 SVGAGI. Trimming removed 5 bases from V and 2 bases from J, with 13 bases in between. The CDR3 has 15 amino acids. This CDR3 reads CASSLSGDPYNEQFF. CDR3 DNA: TGTGCCAGCAGTCTCTCGGGGGACCCCTACAATGAGCAGTTCTTC.

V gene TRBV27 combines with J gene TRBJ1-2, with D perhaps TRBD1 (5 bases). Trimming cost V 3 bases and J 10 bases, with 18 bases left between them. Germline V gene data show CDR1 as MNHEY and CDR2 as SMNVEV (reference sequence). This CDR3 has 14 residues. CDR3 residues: CASSLSKGQGHYTF. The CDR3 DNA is TGTGCCAGCAGTTTGTCTAAAGGACAAGGGCACTACACCTTC.

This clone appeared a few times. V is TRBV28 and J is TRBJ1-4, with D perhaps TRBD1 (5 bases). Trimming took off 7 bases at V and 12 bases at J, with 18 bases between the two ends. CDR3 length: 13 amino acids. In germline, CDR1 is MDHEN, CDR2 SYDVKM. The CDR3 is CASISRARRELFF. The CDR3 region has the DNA TGTGCCAGCATTTCCAGGGCCAGGAGAGAACTGTTTTTT.

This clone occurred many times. CDR3 sequence: CASSSGSGSYGNEQFF. The CDR3 DNA is TGTGCCAGCAGTTCGGGGAGCGGGAGTTATGGCAATGAGCAGTTCTTC. This chain links TRBV28 with TRBJ2-1, with TRBD2 matching over 8 bases. Looked up from germline, CDR1 is MDHEN and CDR2 is SYDVKM. V lost 4 bases to trimming and J lost 6 bases; unmatched junction nucleotides: 11. The length of the CDR3 is 16 residues.

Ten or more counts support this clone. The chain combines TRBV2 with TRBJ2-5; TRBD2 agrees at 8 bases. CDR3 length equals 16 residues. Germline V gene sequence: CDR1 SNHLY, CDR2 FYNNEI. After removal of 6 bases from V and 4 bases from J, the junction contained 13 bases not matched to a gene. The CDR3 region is CASRSSSGNLRETQYF. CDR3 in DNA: TGTGCCAGCAGGAGTAGTAGCGGGAACTTACGAGAGACCCAGTACTTC.

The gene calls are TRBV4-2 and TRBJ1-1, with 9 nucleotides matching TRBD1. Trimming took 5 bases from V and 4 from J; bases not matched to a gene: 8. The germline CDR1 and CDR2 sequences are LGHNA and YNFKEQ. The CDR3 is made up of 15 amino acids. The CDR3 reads CASSIPGQGSTEAFF. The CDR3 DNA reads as TGTGCCAGCAGCATTCCGGGACAGGGATCCACTGAAGCTTTCTTT.

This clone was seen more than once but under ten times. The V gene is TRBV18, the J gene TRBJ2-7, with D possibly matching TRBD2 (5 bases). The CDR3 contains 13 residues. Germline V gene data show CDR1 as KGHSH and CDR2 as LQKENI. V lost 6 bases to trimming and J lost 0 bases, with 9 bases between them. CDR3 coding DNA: TGTGCCAGCTCCCCCGGGATCTCCTACGAGCAGTACTTC. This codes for CASSPGISYEQYF.

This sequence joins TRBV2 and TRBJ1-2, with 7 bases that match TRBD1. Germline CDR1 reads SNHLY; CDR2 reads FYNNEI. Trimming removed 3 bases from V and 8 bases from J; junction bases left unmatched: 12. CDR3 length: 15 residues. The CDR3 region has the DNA TGTGCCAGCAGTGACGTGACAGGGAAGGAACGGGGCTACACCTTC. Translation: CASSDVTGKERGYTF.

The CDR3 spells CASSGRTNTGELFF. CDR3 in DNA: TGTGCCAGCAGCGGGAGAACGAACACCGGGGAGCTGTTTTTT. The V and J genes are TRBV7-9 and TRBJ2-2; weak D call: TRBD2 (5 bases). This CDR3 is built from 14 residues. Germline CDR1 is SEHNR and CDR2 is FQNEAQ (reference sequence). V was pared by 5 bases and J by 0 bases, with 7 bases between.